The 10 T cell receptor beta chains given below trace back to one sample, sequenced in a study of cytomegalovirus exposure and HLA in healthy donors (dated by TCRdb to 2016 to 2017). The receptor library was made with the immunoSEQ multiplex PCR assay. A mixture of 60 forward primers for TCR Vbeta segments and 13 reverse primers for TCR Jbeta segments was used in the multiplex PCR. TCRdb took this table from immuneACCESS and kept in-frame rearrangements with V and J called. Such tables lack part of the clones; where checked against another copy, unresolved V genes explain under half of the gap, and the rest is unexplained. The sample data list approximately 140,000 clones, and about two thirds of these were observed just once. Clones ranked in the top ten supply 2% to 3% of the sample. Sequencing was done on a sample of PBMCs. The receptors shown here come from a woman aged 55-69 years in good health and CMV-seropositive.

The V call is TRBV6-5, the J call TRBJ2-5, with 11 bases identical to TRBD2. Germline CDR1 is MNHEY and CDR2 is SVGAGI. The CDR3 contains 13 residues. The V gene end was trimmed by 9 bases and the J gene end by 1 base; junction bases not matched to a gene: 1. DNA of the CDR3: TGTGCCAGTAGCGGGGGGGCCCAAGAGACCCAGTACTTC. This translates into CASSGGAQETQYF.

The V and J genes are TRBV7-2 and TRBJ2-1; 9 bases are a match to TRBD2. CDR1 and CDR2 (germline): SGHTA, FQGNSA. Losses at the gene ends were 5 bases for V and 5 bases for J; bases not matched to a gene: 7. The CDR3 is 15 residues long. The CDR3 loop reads CASSLYSGGHNEQFF. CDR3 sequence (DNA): TGTGCCAGCAGCCTTTATAGCGGGGGCCACAATGAGCAGTTCTTC.

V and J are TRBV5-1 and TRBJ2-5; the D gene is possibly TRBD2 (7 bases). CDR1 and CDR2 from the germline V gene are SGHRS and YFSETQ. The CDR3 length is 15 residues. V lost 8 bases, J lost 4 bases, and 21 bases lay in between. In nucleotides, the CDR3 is TGCGCCAGTGGGACTACAGGGACATTGGGAGAGACCCAGTACTTC. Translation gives CASGTTGTLGETQYF.

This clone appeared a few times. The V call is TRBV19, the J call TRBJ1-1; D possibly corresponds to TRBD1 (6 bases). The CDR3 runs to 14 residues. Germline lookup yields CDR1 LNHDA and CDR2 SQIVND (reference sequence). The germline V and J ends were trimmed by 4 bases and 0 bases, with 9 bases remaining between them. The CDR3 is CASSRDTLNTEAFF. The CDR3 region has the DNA TGTGCCAGTAGTAGGGACACCCTGAACACTGAAGCTTTCTTT. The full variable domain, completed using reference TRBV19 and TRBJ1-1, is DGGITQSPKYLFRKEGQNVTLSCEQNLNHDAMYWYRQDPGQGLRLIYYSQIVNDFQKGDIAEGYSVSREKKESFPLTVTSAQKNPTAFYLCASSRDTLNTEAFFGQGTRLTVV.

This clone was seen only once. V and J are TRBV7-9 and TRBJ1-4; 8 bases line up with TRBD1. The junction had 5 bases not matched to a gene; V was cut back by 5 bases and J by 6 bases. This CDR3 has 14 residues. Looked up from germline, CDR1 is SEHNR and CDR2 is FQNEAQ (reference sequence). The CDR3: CASSRTGTDEKLFF. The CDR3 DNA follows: TGTGCCAGCAGCAGGACAGGGACGGATGAAAAACTGTTTTTT.

As DNA, the CDR3 is TGCACCAGCTATGGCTACACCTTC. It codes for CTSYGYTF. The rearrangement uses TRBV20-1 and TRBJ1-2; no clear D gene. The germline CDR1 and CDR2 sequences are DFQATT and SNEGSKA (reference sequence). The CDR3 consists of 8 residues.

For the CDR3, the DNA is TGTGCCATCAGTTCCCTGGGACTAGCGGGGGGCAACTCCTACAATGAGCAGTTCTTC. Its translation is CAISSLGLAGGNSYNEQFF. The genes are TRBV10-3 and TRBJ2-1, with TRBD2 matching over 15 bases. Germline-derived CDR1 and CDR2 are ENHRY and SYGVKD. The CDR3 is 19 residues long. V shed 5 bases and J 0 bases; nucleotides not matched to a gene: 8.

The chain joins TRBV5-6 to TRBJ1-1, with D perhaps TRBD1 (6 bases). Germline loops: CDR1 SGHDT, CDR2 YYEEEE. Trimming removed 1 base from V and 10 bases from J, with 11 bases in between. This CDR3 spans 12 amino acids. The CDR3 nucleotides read TGTGCCAGCAGCTTGTCAGGGGTCCGAGCTTTCTTT. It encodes CASSLSGVRAFF.

The CDR3: CASSYRGQPNTEAFF. CDR3 bases: TGTGCCAGCAGTTACCGTGGGCAGCCTAACACTGAAGCTTTCTTT. The chain has TRBV6-5 and TRBJ1-1; D ambiguous. The V and J ends lost 2 bases and 2 bases respectively, with 12 bases between them. Germline CDR1 is MNHEY and CDR2 is SVGAGI. There are 15 residues in the CDR3.

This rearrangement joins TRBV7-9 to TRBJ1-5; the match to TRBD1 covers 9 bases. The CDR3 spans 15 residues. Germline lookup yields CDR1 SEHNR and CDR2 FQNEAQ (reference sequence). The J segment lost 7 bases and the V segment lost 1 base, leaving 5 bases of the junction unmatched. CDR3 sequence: CASSLEVTGGQPQHF. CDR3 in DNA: TGTGCCAGCAGCTTAGAGGTGACAGGGGGGCAGCCCCAGCATTTT.